Listed below are T cell receptor beta chains from one sample, sequenced in a study of human T cells and chemical hapten exposure. TCRdb itself ran the RACE reads through MiXCR, one entry per CDR3 protein. The sample has around 380,000 distinct CDR3 sequences, more than 4.5% seen once. Sequenced here: whole blood, sampled in connection with sensitization to the hapten diphenylcyclopropenone (DPC). Every receptor here comes from a woman between 50 and 59 years old with alopecia areata. Some clones in this sample may be carry-over from other donors' samples. CDR3s include the opening cysteine and the closing phenylalanine or tryptophan. Fields, in order: J gene, CDR3 length, clone size, D gene, V gene, CDR3 protein, CDR3 DNA. A D gene is named only where the DNA matches it firmly. The size of a clone is reported for some rows only, either as once, few or many, or as a class for expanded clones.

TRBJ2-6,16,-,TRBD2,TRBV12-3/TRBV12-4,CASSSAGGPGANVLTF,TGTGCCAGCAGTTCCGCGGGGGGCCCTGGGGCCAACGTCCTGACTTTC
TRBJ2-1,17,few,TRBD2,TRBV6-2/TRBV6-3,CASSYELRGSSYNEQFF,TGTGCCAGCAGTTACGAGTTGCGGGGGAGCTCCTACAATGAGCAGTTCTTC
TRBJ1-5,14,many,-,TRBV28,CASSPRTKEQPQHF,TGTGCCAGCAGCCCACGGACGAAGGAACAGCCCCAGCATTTT
TRBJ2-2,12,few,TRBD2,TRBV28,CASLAGPGELFF,TGTGCCAGCCTAGCGGGACCCGGGGAGCTGTTTTTT
TRBJ2-1,16,few,-,TRBV9,CASSPRSSATTPEQFF,TGTGCCAGCAGCCCCAGGAGCAGCGCAACCACCCCTGAGCAGTTCTTC
TRBJ1-1,14,many,-,TRBV7-2,CASSLESGVTEAFF,TGTGCCAGCAGCTTAGAATCCGGGGTCACTGAAGCTTTCTTT
TRBJ1-5,13,many,-,TRBV12-3/TRBV12-4,CASSFTSGQPQHF,TGTGCCAGCAGTTTTACTAGCGGCCAGCCCCAGCATTTT
TRBJ1-4,15,few,-,TRBV7-9,CASSLLGAGAEKLFF,TGTGCCAGCAGCTTATTAGGGGCCGGGGCCGAAAAACTGTTTTTT
TRBJ2-7,15,-,-,TRBV5-1,CASSLRPANSYEQYF,TGCGCCAGCAGCTTGAGGCCAGCTAACTCCTACGAGCAGTACTTC
TRBJ2-7,15,many,-,TRBV28,CASSSPRGAPYEQYF,TGTGCCAGCAGTTCGCCCCGGGGGGCCCCCTACGAGCAGTACTTC
TRBJ1-1,16,many,-,TRBV5-1,CASSLDSEGMNTEAFF,TGCGCCAGCAGCTTGGATTCCGAAGGGATGAACACTGAAGCTTTCTTT
TRBJ2-5,9,many,-,TRBV20-1,CSAPETQYF,TGCAGTGCTCCCGAGACCCAGTACTTC
TRBJ2-5,16,many,TRBD1,TRBV12-3/TRBV12-4,CASRSGDRGPQETQYF,TGTGCCAGCAGGTCCGGGGACAGGGGGCCCCAAGAGACCCAGTACTTC
TRBJ2-3,17,many,TRBD2,TRBV5-1,CASSPEGARGGKDTQYF,TGCGCCAGCAGCCCGGAGGGTGCGCGGGGGGGCAAAGATACGCAGTATTTT
TRBJ2-7,12,-,-,TRBV7-8,CASSSRTGEQYF,TGTGCCAGCAGCTCTAGGACGGGGGAGCAGTACTTC
TRBJ1-5,13,many,-,TRBV10-2,CATNSDPDQPQHF,TGCGCCACCAACAGCGACCCTGATCAGCCCCAGCATTTT
TRBJ2-7,20,many,-,TRBV18,CASSPGNRGREGVPSYEQYF,TGTGCCAGCTCACCAGGCAACAGGGGGCGGGAGGGAGTTCCCTCCTACGAGCAGTACTTC
TRBJ2-2,15,many,-,TRBV7-8,CASSFLRTPAGELFF,TGTGCCAGCAGCTTCCTCCGGACTCCCGCCGGGGAGCTGTTTTTT
TRBJ2-3,18,-,TRBD1,TRBV7-2,CASSLVGTGSTSTDTQYF,TGTGCCAGCAGCTTAGTTGGGACAGGGTCCACTAGCACAGATACGCAGTATTTT
TRBJ2-1,15,many,TRBD2,TRBV20-1,CSASSLAGGYNEQFF,TGCAGTGCTAGTAGCCTAGCGGGAGGGTACAATGAGCAGTTCTTC
TRBJ2-5,13,few,-,TRBV6-2/TRBV6-3,CASLEYNQETQYF,TGTGCCAGCCTCGAGTATAACCAAGAGACCCAGTACTTC
TRBJ1-6,12,-,TRBD1,TRBV25-1,CAAGQGNSPLHF,TGTGCCGCCGGACAGGGGAATTCACCCCTCCACTTT
TRBJ1-5,16,few,TRBD1,TRBV28,CASSLWTGAGNQPQHF,TGTGCCAGCAGTCTCTGGACAGGGGCTGGGAATCAGCCCCAGCATTTT
TRBJ2-1,16,few,TRBD2,TRBV9,CASSGGGAGVGNEQFF,TGTGCCAGCAGCGGAGGGGGAGCGGGAGTGGGCAATGAGCAGTTCTTC
TRBJ2-5,16,few,-,TRBV27,CASSTRADRPQETQYF,TGTGCCAGCAGTACCCGAGCGGACCGCCCCCAAGAGACCCAGTACTTC
TRBJ2-3,15,few,TRBD2,TRBV7-2,CASGQRAGETDTQYF,TGTGCCAGCGGCCAGCGAGCGGGGGAGACAGATACGCAGTATTTT
TRBJ2-3,16,few,-,TRBV21-1,CASSKVQPGAGDTQYF,TGTGCCAGCAGCAAAGTGCAGCCGGGGGCGGGAGATACGCAGTATTTT
TRBJ2-3,13,many,-,TRBV29-1,CSGLGRTTDTQYF,TGCAGCGGACTTGGACGCACCACAGATACGCAGTATTTT
TRBJ2-6,13,many,-,TRBV9,CASSVSGANVLTF,TGTGCCAGCAGCGTAAGCGGGGCCAACGTCCTGACTTTC
TRBJ1-2,13,many,-,TRBV5-5,CASSLPSSYGYTF,TGTGCCAGCAGCTTGCCCAGCAGCTATGGCTACACCTTC
TRBJ2-2,16,many,TRBD2,TRBV6-5,CASSNGAGTSTGELFF,TGTGCCAGCAGCAATGGGGCCGGGACTAGCACCGGGGAGCTGTTTTTT
TRBJ1-1,15,few,-,TRBV18,CASSQSGLEVTEAFF,TGTGCCAGCTCCCAATCGGGTCTGGAGGTCACTGAAGCTTTCTTT
TRBJ1-2,13,few,-,TRBV6-5,CASRTRPNYGYTF,TGTGCCAGCAGGACGAGACCTAACTATGGCTACACCTTC
TRBJ2-3,13,-,-,TRBV6-6,CASTYWRGDTQYF,TGTGCCAGCACCTACTGGAGGGGAGATACGCAGTATTTT
TRBJ2-2,14,many,TRBD2,TRBV28,CASRAGANTGELFF,TGTGCCAGCAGGGCGGGGGCGAACACCGGGGAGCTGTTTTTT
TRBJ1-1,15,few,-,TRBV6-1,CASSELQGLNTEAFF,TGTGCCAGCAGTGAATTGCAGGGGCTTAACACTGAAGCTTTCTTT
TRBJ2-1,15,many,-,TRBV29-1,CSVEDGQGWYNEQFF,TGCAGCGTTGAAGATGGGCAGGGGTGGTACAATGAGCAGTTCTTC
TRBJ1-5,13,many,-,TRBV27,CASTSGPNQPQHF,TGTGCCAGCACTTCAGGCCCCAATCAGCCCCAGCATTTT
TRBJ1-1,14,many,-,TRBV20-1,CSASWGRRNTEAFF,TGCAGTGCTAGTTGGGGGAGACGGAACACTGAAGCTTTCTTT
TRBJ1-5,12,-,-,TRBV20-1,CSARSGNQPQHF,TGCAGTGCTCGGTCAGGGAATCAGCCCCAGCATTTT
TRBJ1-4,15,many,TRBD1,TRBV4-1,CASSQVSGTGQKLFF,TGCGCCAGCAGCCAGGTCTCCGGGACAGGACAAAAACTGTTTTTT
TRBJ1-1,12,-,-,TRBV20-1,CSARHMNTEAFF,TGCAGTGCTAGACATATGAACACTGAAGCTTTCTTT
TRBJ2-1,14,few,-,TRBV5-1,CASSLATSLDEQFF,TGCGCCAGCAGCCTGGCGACTAGTTTGGATGAGCAGTTCTTC
TRBJ1-2,15,many,-,TRBV5-1,CASSLEPGSNYGYTF,TGCGCCAGCAGCTTGGAACCCGGTTCTAACTATGGCTACACCTTC
TRBJ2-1,12,few,-,TRBV25-1,CASSELGNEQFF,TGTGCCAGCAGTGAATTAGGAAATGAGCAGTTCTTC
TRBJ2-7,15,-,-,TRBV4-1,CASSQIGDGTYEQYF,TGCGCCAGCAGCCAGATTGGGGACGGAACCTACGAGCAGTACTTC
TRBJ2-4,14,few,TRBD2,TRBV6-2/TRBV6-3,CASSLAGDKNIQYF,TGTGCCAGCAGTCTGGCGGGAGACAAAAACATTCAGTACTTC
TRBJ2-3,16,many,-,TRBV28,CASSSIIADYTDTQYF,TGTGCCAGCAGTTCGATTATAGCGGACTACACAGATACGCAGTATTTT
TRBJ2-5,17,-,TRBD2,TRBV25-1,CASSEYGSSGRTKTQYF,TGTGCCAGCAGTGAATATGGGTCTAGCGGTAGGACCAAGACCCAGTACTTC
TRBJ2-7,14,few,-,TRBV6-1,CASSDRGQSYEQYF,TGTGCCAGCAGTGACAGGGGCCAATCCTACGAGCAGTACTTC